A single sample is the source of the 21 T cell receptor beta chains below, sequenced in a study of regulatory T cells in long-lasting Graves disease. With iRepertoire HTBI primers and Arm-PCR of CDR3 regions, TCR beta libraries were built. Via MiXCR, TCRdb re-called the multiplex PCR reads, giving one row per CDR3 protein. Among hundreds of thousands of distinct CDR3 sequences listed, 16% were seen once. Documented time point: newly diagnosed GD, antithyroid drugs for less than 3 months. Extracted RNA from PBMCs served as the source of the TCR library. The same sample was also used in a study of T cells in Graves' hyperthyroidism and ophthalmopathy.

The source was peripheral blood mononuclear cells (PBMCs), collected at new diagnosis, from a patient treated with antithyroid drugs. All receptors derive from a woman aged 30 to 39 with Graves disease.

This clonotype turned up a few times. The chain has TRBV10-3 and TRBJ2-7, with D unresolved. CDR3 length: 13 amino acids. Trimming shortened V by 4 bases and J by 1 base, and 8 bases separated the two germline ends. CDR1 and CDR2 from the germline V gene are ENHRY and SYGVKD. The CDR3 spells CAISATDSYEQYF. The CDR3 nucleotides are TGTGCCATCAGTGCCACCGATTCCTACGAGCAGTACTTC.

Only a few counts were recorded for this clonotype. The chain is built from TRBV18 and TRBJ1-1; no clear D. The CDR3 runs 13 residues. The germline V gene encodes CDR1 KGHSH and CDR2 LQKENI. Trimming took off 4 bases at V and 5 bases at J, with 11 bases between the two ends. The CDR3 DNA sequence: TGTGCCAGCTCACAGGGAGGGCAAACTGAAGCTTTCTTT. Translation: CASSQGGQTEAFF.

This clonotype was picked up many times. This chain connects TRBV7-2 to TRBJ1-1; no clear D. Germline-derived CDR1 and CDR2 are SGHTA and FQGNSA. V was pared by 5 bases and J by 7 bases, with 23 bases between. CDR3 length equals 16 residues. DNA of the CDR3: TGTGCCAGCAGCCCGAACCGGCGGGGATATAAGAGTGAAGCTTTCTTT. This encodes CASSPNRRGYKSEAFF.

This clonotype was picked up many times. In DNA, the CDR3 is TGTGCCAGCTCCAAGCGGACACAGAACACTGAAGCTTTCTTT. The encoded protein is CASSKRTQNTEAFF. V is TRBV6-1 and J is TRBJ1-1; perhaps TRBD1 as D (5 bases). CDR1 is MNHNS, CDR2 SASEGT, per germline. V gave up 8 bases and J gave up 1 base, with 14 bases separating them. This CDR3 is built from 14 residues.

This clonotype was counted only a few times. The junction and the germline gene differ at one end; a read error may be behind it. The chain employs TRBV7-9 and TRBJ1-3; D is possibly TRBD1 (6 bases). CDR3 length: 16 amino acids. Germline CDR1 SEHNR, CDR2 FQNEAQ (reference sequence). This CDR3 reads CASSRIQGSSGSTIYF. Written as DNA, the CDR3 is TGTGCCAGCAGCCGTATACAGGGAAGCTCTGGAAGCACCATATATTTT.

This clonotype has just a few counts. The V gene is TRBV20-1, the J gene TRBJ2-2; 7 bases match TRBD1. The V gene end was trimmed by 3 bases and the J gene end by 7 bases; junction bases not matched to a gene: 8. Germline V CDR1 and CDR2: DFQATT, SNEGSKA (reference sequence). CDR3 length equals 14 residues. CDR3: CSASKTGSIGELFF. The CDR3 DNA reads TGCAGTGCTAGCAAGACAGGGTCGATCGGGGAGCTGTTTTTT.

CDR3 coding DNA: TGTGCCAGTAGTCCCTCGACAGGGGCTTTTAGTCAGCCCCAGCATTTT. Translation: CASSPSTGAFSQPQHF. The chain combines TRBV19 with TRBJ1-5; 8 bases line up with TRBD1. The CDR3 is 16 residues long. The V segment lost 5 bases and the J segment 6 bases; nucleotides outside the gene matches: 12. CDR1 and CDR2 from the germline V gene are LNHDA and SQIVND (reference sequence).

This clonotype was found many times. The chain has TRBV3-1 and TRBJ1-1, with D perhaps TRBD1 (6 bases). In germline, CDR1 is LGHDT, CDR2 YNNKEL (reference sequence). With 1 base removed from V and 0 bases from J, the gap between germline ends came to 6 bases. The CDR3 covers 14 residues. The CDR3 nucleotides are TGTGCCAGCAGCCAAGGACAGGTGAACACTGAAGCTTTCTTT. This sequence encodes CASSQGQVNTEAFF.

This clonotype was seen a handful of times. V is TRBV7-9 and J is TRBJ2-3; D not certain. Trimming stripped 7 bases from V and 6 bases from J, with 8 bases between. The CDR3 covers 11 residues. From germline, CDR1 is SEHNR and CDR2 FQNEAQ (reference sequence). CDR3 protein: CASTRTDTQYF. The CDR3 bases are TGTGCCAGCACCCGGACGGATACGCAGTATTTT.

The gene calls are TRBV18 and TRBJ2-7; D might be TRBD2 (6 bases). Germline V CDR1 and CDR2: KGHSH, LQKENI. The CDR3 spans 14 residues. Trimming left V 4 bases short and J 2 bases short, with 12 bases between. The CDR3 spells CASSLIAEAYEQYF. DNA of the CDR3: TGTGCCAGCTCACTAATAGCGGAGGCCTACGAGCAGTACTTC.

This clonotype was detected only a few times. V and J are TRBV20-1 and TRBJ1-1; D unclear. Germline assignment: CDR1 DFQATT and CDR2 SNEGSKA (reference sequence). V dropped 2 bases and J dropped 7 bases, with 14 bases sitting between them. The CDR3 spans 13 residues. CDR3 sequence reads: CSARYVALYEAFF. Here the CDR3 DNA reads TGCAGTGCTAGATATGTCGCCCTTTATGAAGCTTTCTTT.

The J gene is TRBJ1-2, the V gene TRBV7-2; 8 bases are shared with TRBD1. Per germline, CDR1 SGHTA and CDR2 FQGNSA. CDR3 length equals 15 residues. V lost 5 bases and J lost 7; bases outside the gene matches: 12. CDR3 sequence: CASSPGQGSLFGYTF. CDR3 DNA sequence: TGTGCCAGCAGCCCAGGACAGGGCTCTTTGTTTGGCTACACCTTC.

The sample holds many counts of this clonotype. The chain uses TRBV20-1 and TRBJ2-2, with D tentatively TRBD1 or TRBD2 (5 bases each). The germline V gene encodes CDR1 DFQATT and CDR2 SNEGSKA (reference sequence). The CDR3 has 17 residues. Trimming pared 1 base from V and 5 bases from J, leaving 20 bases between. CDR3 loop: CSARVPPGAVATGELFF. The CDR3 bases are TGCAGTGCTAGAGTCCCCCCCGGGGCAGTAGCGACCGGGGAGCTGTTTTTT.

The table lists this clonotype with many counts. The chain is built from TRBV12-3 or TRBV12-4 and TRBJ2-1; TRBD2 is a possible D gene (5 bases). Trimming took 6 bases from V and 4 from J, leaving 10 bases between them. This CDR3 has 13 amino acids. This CDR3 is CASRNGEYNEQFF. The CDR3 coding sequence is TGTGCCAGCAGAAATGGGGAGTACAATGAGCAGTTCTTC.

Turning to this clonotype: The CDR3 does not close with the conserved phenylalanine or tryptophan, likely indicating a read error. Because the CDR3's place on the DNA is in doubt, the DNA is left out and the CDR3 is given as listed by TCRdb. V is TRBV6-5 and J is TRBJ2-1; TRBD2, as called in the table, went unchecked against the DNA. The CDR3 spans 14 amino acids, including both terminal residues. Germline V CDR1 and CDR2: MNHEY, SVGAGI. The CDR3 protein is CASSWGAGDNEQLL.

This clonotype has a count of ten or more. The chain uses TRBV2 and TRBJ2-5; 7 bases fit TRBD1. This CDR3 has 14 amino acids. Germline CDR1 and CDR2: SNHLY and FYNNEI. Germline trimming cut 6 bases from V and 4 bases from J; bases unmatched to any gene: 8. The CDR3 nucleotides read TGTGCCAGCAGGGGGGACAGTCCGCGAGAGACCCAGTACTTC. Residues: CASRGDSPRETQYF.

V gene TRBV7-9 combines with J gene TRBJ2-4; maybe TRBD2 (7 bases). The CDR3 extends over 19 amino acids. Per germline, CDR1 SEHNR and CDR2 FQNEAQ (reference sequence). Trimming cost V 5 bases and J 2 bases, with 25 bases left between them. CDR3 loop: CASSRRGAGAQPSKNIQYF. The CDR3 nucleotides read TGTGCCAGCAGCCGCCGCGGGGCGGGGGCCCAACCTTCCAAAAACATTCAGTACTTC.

This clonotype showed up just a few times. The chain uses TRBV3-1 and TRBJ2-2; D gene unclear. CDR1 is LGHDT, CDR2 YNNKEL, per germline (reference sequence). This CDR3 spans 13 amino acids. V was shortened by 1 base and J by 9 bases, with 9 bases between the two germline ends. The CDR3 region has the DNA TGTGCCAGCAGCCAAGGAGTTCTTCGGGAGCTGTTTTTT. Encoded protein: CASSQGVLRELFF.

In its sample, this clonotype was seen many times. This sequence joins TRBV5-1 and TRBJ2-7; D remains ambiguous. CDR1 and CDR2 (germline): SGHRS, YFSETQ. Trimming took off 4 bases at V and 0 bases at J, with 14 bases between the two ends. The CDR3 is 15 residues long. DNA of the CDR3: TGCGCCAGCAGCATGAGTGCCGGAAGCTCCTACGAGCAGTACTTC. This translates into CASSMSAGSSYEQYF.

This clonotype has just a few counts. V and J are TRBV6-2 or TRBV6-3 and TRBJ2-5; D is unclear. The CDR3 totals 12 residues. From germline, CDR1 is MNHEY and CDR2 SVGEGT. V lost 7 bases to trimming and J lost 5 bases, with 11 bases between them. In DNA, the CDR3 is TGTGCCAGCAACACAGTGTGGGAGACCCAGTACTTC. The encoded protein is CASNTVWETQYF.

The rearrangement links TRBV18 to TRBJ2-4, with 7 bases matching TRBD2. The V segment lost 4 bases and the J segment 5 bases; nucleotides outside the gene matches: 8. Germline V gene sequence: CDR1 KGHSH, CDR2 LQKENI. The CDR3 extends over 15 amino acids. The CDR3 region is CASSLKSSGENIQYF. The CDR3 DNA reads TGTGCCAGCTCACTGAAATCTAGCGGTGAAAACATTCAGTACTTC. Full variable domain (rest looked up from reference TRBV18 and TRBJ2-4): NAGVMQNPRHLVRRRGQEARLRCSPMKGHSHVYWYRQLPEEGLKFMVYLQKENIIDESGMPKERFSAEFPKEGPSILRIQQVVRGDSAAYFCASSLKSSGENIQYFGAGTRLSVL.